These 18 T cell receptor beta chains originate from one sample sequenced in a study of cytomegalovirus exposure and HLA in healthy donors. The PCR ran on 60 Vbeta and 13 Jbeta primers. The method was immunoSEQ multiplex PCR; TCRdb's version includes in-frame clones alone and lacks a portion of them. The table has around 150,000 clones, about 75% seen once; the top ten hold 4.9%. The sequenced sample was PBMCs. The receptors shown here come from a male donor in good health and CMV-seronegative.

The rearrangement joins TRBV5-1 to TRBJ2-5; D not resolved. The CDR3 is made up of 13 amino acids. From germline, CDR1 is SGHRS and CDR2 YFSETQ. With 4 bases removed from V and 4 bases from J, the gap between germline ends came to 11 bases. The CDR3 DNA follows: TGCGCCAGCAGCCGGAGTTGGCTAGAGACCCAGTACTTC. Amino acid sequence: CASSRSWLETQYF.

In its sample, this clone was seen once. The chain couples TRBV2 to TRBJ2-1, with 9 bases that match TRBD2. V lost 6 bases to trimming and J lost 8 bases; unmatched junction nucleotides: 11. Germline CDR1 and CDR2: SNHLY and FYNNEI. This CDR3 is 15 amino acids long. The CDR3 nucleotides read TGTGCCAGCAGCCAGGTGGGCGGGAGGGCAGATGAGCAGTTCTTC. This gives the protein CASSQVGGRADEQFF. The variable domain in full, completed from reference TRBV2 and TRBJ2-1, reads EPEVTQTPSHQVTQMGQEVILRCVPISNHLYFYWYRQILGQKVEFLVSFYNNEISEKSEIFDDQFSVERPDGSNFTLKIRSTKLEDSAMYFCASSQVGGRADEQFFGPGTRLTVL.

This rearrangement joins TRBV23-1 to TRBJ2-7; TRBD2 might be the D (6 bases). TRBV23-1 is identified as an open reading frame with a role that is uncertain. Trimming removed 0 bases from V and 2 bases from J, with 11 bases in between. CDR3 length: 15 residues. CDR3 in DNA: TGCGCCAGCAGTCAATCGGGGGGAAGCACCTACGAGCAGTACTTC. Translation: CASSQSGGSTYEQYF.

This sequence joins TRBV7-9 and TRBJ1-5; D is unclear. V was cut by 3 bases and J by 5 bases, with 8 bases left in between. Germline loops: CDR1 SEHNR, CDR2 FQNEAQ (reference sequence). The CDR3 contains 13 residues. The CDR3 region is CASSLTGDQPQHF. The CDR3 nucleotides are TGTGCCAGCAGCTTGACGGGTGATCAGCCCCAGCATTTT. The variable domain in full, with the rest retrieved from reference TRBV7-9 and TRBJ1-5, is DTGVSQNPRHKITKRGQNVTFRCDPISEHNRLYWYRQTLGQGPEFLTYFQNEAQLEKSRLLSDRFSAERPKGSFSTLEIQRTEQGDSAMYLCASSLTGDQPQHFGDGTRLSIL.

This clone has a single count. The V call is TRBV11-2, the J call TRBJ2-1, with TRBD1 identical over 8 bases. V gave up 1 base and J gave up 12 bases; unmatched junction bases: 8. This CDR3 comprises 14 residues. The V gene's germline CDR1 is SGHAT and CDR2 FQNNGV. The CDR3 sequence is CASSLGQGRRLQFF. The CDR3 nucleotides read TGTGCCAGCAGCTTAGGACAGGGGCGGAGGTTGCAGTTCTTC.

CDR3 loop: CASNRDYRGGGKLFF. Written as DNA, the CDR3 is TGCGCCAGCAACCGCGACTACCGCGGGGGGGGAAAACTGTTTTTT. The chain combines TRBV4-3 with TRBJ1-4; D might be TRBD1 (5 bases). Looked up from germline, CDR1 is LGHNA and CDR2 is YSLEER. The CDR3 is made up of 15 amino acids. V was clipped by 7 bases and J by 10 bases, with 22 bases between them.

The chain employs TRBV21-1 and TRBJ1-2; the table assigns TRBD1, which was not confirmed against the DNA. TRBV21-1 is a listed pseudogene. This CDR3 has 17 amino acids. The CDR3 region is CASSKEGQPGGYYGYTF. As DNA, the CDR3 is TGTGCCAGCAGCAAAGAAGGACAGCCCGGCGGATACTATGGCTACACCTTC.

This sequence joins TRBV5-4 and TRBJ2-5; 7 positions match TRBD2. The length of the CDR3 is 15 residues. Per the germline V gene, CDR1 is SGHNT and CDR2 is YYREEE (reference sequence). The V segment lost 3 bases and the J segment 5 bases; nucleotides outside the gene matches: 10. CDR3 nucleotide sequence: TGTGCCAGCAGCTCGCCCACTAGCGCCGGTGAGACCCAGTACTTC. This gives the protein CASSSPTSAGETQYF.

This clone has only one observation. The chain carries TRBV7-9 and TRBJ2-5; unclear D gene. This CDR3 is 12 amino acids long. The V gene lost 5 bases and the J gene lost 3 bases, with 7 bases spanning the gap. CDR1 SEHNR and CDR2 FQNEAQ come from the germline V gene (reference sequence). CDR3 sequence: CASSQTEETQYF. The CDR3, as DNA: TGTGCCAGCAGCCAAACGGAAGAGACCCAGTACTTC.

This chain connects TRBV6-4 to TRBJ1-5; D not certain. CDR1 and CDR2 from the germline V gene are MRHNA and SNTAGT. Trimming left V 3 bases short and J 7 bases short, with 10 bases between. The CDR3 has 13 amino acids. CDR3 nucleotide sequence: TGTGCCAGCAGTGAAGGAATCGGGCAGCCCCAGCATTTT. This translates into CASSEGIGQPQHF.

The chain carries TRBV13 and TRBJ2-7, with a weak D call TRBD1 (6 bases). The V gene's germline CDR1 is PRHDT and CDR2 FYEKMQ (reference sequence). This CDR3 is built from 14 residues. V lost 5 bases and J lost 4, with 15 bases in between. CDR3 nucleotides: TGTGCCAGCAGCCCGACCCTGGACAGTTACGAGCAGTACTTC. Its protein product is CASSPTLDSYEQYF.

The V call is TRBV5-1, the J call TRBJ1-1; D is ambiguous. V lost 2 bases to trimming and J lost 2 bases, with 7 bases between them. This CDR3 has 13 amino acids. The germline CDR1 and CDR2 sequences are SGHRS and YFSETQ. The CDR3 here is CASSFSLNTEAFF. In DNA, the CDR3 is TGCGCCAGCAGCTTTAGCCTAAACACTGAAGCTTTCTTT.

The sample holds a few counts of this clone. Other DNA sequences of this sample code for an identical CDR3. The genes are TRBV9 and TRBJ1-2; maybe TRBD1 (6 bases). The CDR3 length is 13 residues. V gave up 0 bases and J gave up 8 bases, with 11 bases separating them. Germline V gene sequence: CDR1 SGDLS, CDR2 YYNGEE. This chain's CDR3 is CASSVAEQGGYTF. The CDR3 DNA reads TGTGCCAGCAGCGTAGCTGAACAGGGAGGCTACACCTTC.

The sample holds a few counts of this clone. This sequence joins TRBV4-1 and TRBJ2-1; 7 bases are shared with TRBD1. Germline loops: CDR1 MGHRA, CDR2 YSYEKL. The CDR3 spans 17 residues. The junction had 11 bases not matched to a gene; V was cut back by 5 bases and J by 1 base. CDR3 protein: CASSNSRRDRSYNEQFF. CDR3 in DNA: TGCGCCAGCAGCAATTCCCGCCGGGACAGATCCTACAATGAGCAGTTCTTC.

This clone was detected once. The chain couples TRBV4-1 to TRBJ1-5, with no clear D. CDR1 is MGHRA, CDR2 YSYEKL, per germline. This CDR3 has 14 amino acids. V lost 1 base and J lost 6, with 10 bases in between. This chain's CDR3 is CASSQGGGRQPQHF. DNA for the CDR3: TGCGCCAGCAGCCAAGGGGGAGGTCGTCAGCCCCAGCATTTT.

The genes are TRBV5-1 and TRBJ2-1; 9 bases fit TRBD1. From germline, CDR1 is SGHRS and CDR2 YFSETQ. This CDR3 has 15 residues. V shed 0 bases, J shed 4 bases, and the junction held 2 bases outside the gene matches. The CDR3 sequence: CASSLAGQGYNEQFF. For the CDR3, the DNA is TGCGCCAGCAGCTTGGCGGGACAGGGATACAATGAGCAGTTCTTC. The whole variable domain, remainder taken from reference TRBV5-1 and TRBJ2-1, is KAGVTQTPRYLIKTRGQQVTLSCSPISGHRSVSWYQQTPGQGLQFLFEYFSETQRNKGNFPGRFSGRQFSNSRSEMNVSTLELGDSALYLCASSLAGQGYNEQFFGPGTRLTVL.

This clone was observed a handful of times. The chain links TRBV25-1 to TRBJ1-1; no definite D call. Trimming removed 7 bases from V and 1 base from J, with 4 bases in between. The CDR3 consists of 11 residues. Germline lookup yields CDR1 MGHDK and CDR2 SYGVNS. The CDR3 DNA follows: TGTGCCAGCATCCGGAACACTGAAGCTTTCTTT. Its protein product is CASIRNTEAFF.

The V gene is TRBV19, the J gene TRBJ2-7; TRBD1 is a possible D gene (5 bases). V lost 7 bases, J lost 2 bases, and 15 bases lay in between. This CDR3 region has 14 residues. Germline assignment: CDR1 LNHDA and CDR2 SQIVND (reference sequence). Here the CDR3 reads CASNFGQGPYEQYF. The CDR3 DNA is TGTGCCAGTAATTTCGGGCAGGGTCCCTACGAGCAGTACTTC. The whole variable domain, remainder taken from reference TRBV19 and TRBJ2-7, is DGGITQSPKYLFRKEGQNVTLSCEQNLNHDAMYWYRQDPGQGLRLIYYSQIVNDFQKGDIAEGYSVSREKKESFPLTVTSAQKNPTAFYLCASNFGQGPYEQYFGPGTRLTVT.